This TCR beta chain was retrieved from a study of shared clonotypes between healthy human individuals. Study outcomes and limitations: The expectation was that sequencing depth would affect clonotype sharing among donors.

Once extracted for a subset, genomic DNA was divided evenly among several immunoSEQ plates. Profiling relied on immunoSEQ multiplex PCR, and the TCRdb table lists in-frame clones only, not all of them. The table has some 470,000 clones, 75% to 85% seen once. Remarks on this clone: Its antigen is not known.

CDR1 and CDR2 (germline): SGHTA, FQGNSA. The junction had 13 bases not matched to a gene; V was cut back by 9 bases and J by 5 bases. The CDR3 has 14 amino acids. Sequenced input: PBMCs. V usage is TRBV7-2 and J usage is TRBJ2-7, with 7 bases lining up with TRBD2. The clonotype was recovered from a woman between 35 and 50 years old in good health. Some clones in this sample may be carry-over from other donors' samples. The CDR3 DNA is TGTGCCAGTAGTCTTGGCGGGAGTCTCCACGAGCAGTACTTC. It is translated as CASSLGGSLHEQYF.